This TCR beta chain comes out of a study of T-cell memory formation after mild COVID-19 (dated by TCRdb to the early 2020s). Describing the broader study: TCR sequence clusters from the two donors were largely donor specific. In two donors, T-cell clones that expanded and contracted after mild COVID-19 were followed by sequencing TCRalpha and TCRbeta repertoires longitudinally. The cohort was made up of two young adult volunteers, one female and one male, who were previously healthy. Findings and caveats that apply to the study as a whole: Some responding clones were detected in pre-infection memory, which suggested that pre-existing cross-reactive memory T cells had joined the SARS-CoV-2 response. From day 15 to 85, contracting clones showed balanced CD4/CD8 phenotypes, whereas a second wave of clones that expanded from day 15 to 37 leaned towards CD4+. Only a couple of mild cases were covered by the study, and larger cohorts that include severe cases with pre-infection samples were considered necessary. SARS-CoV-2 specificity of the second-wave clones peaking on day 37 was not confirmed. Contracting CD4+ clones turned up mainly in the CM and EM memory subsets, whereas EMRA was where CD8+ clones were enriched.

Reads for this sample came from an Illumina NovaSeq 6000. cDNA libraries for TCRalpha and TCRbeta were prepared by 5'RACE using constant-segment primers, with sample barcodes and unique molecular identifiers added. RNA was extracted from every sample with Trizol reagent. The libraries were amplified in two PCR steps, and the second step added a second sample barcode and Illumina TruSeq adapters. Sequencing of the libraries was done on an Illumina NovaSeq, producing 2 x 150 bp paired-end reads. As for the original processing: With migec v1.2.7, reads were demultiplexed and then collapsed into UMI-guided consensus sequences. Using mixcr v2.1.11, UMI consensuses were aligned to TRA and TRB V and J templates and then assembled into clonotypes. A clonotype was counted as expanded or contracted only when both edgeR and NoisET called the clonotype significant, with the noise models trained on biological replicates. For edgeR calls, the thresholds were a false discovery rate-adjusted p below 0.01 and a log2 fold-change of 1. PCA with hierarchical clustering of max-normalized trajectories of the 1000 most abundant clonotypes was used as exploratory dynamics analysis. Separately sequenced CD4+ and CD8+ repertoires were used to assign the CD4 or CD8 phenotype of responding clones. TCRdb reprocessed the public reads (quality trimming at Q25 with fastp, clone calling with MiXCR) and kept in-frame beta chains. CDR3 protein duplicates are merged, each entry listing the most common genes and DNA. The authors' filters were not applied to this entry. The sample has about 440,000 distinct CDR3 sequences on record, 20% of them singletons. Around 8% of the sample comes from the top ten.

The CDR3 numbers 19 residues from cysteine through phenylalanine. Only the CDR3 portion is preserved as DNA: 57 bases, with reading frame beginning at the first base. Sequences KGHDR (CDR1) and SFDVKD (CDR2) are obtained from the germline V gene. V is pared back by 5 bases and J by 2 bases, with 26 bases lying between the germline termini. PBMCs were isolated by Ficoll-Paque density gradient centrifugation. With regard to this clonotype: Its antigen is unknown. Per-nucleotide qualities are absent, and no much larger clonotype sits a single base away.

The sample comprised PBMCs or a T cell subset sorted from them (not recorded which). The sequence was collected from an adult woman who had mild COVID-19 (a few samples of this study predate the infection). The sample titles of this study are shuffled in the database, so cell type and time point are left out; the donor was told from shared clones. The sequence joins TRBV24-1 to TRBJ1-2; no D gene call is confident. The encoded CDR3 is CATSGSVIGVPDTNYGYTF. The base sequence is TGTGCCACCAGTGGGTCCGTCATCGGGGTTCCGGATACCAACTATGGCTACACCTTC.